Below, one T cell receptor (beta chain) is given with its context. Its antigen is unknown. No base-level quality is on record; no much larger clone is a single base apart. V was cut back by 7 bases and J by 6 bases, leaving a gap of 8 bases between them. Reading the germline V gene (reference sequence) gives CDR1 SEHNR and CDR2 FQNEAQ. The CDR3 contains 11 residues, cysteine and phenylalanine counted. Only CDR3 DNA remains: 33 bases, in frame from the first base. Participants in the prospective study were enrolled through a virtual design, were aged roughly 18 to 90 years, and lived in roughly 26 United States geographic areas. In the prospective study, cohorts were assigned on the basis of participant-reported clinical history obtained from a screening survey and a study questionnaire. In the prospective study, whole blood, serum and a nasopharyngeal or oropharyngeal swab were collected from each participant by mobile phlebotomists. Over a 2-month period, participants in the prospective study had the option of providing additional blood draws and questionnaires. Blood samples from the prospective study were shipped frozen or at room temperature prior to DNA extraction.

These data belong to a study of blood T cell repertoires in COVID-19 (dated by TCRdb to 2020 to 2022). A note on the overall study: Collaborator samples came from the United States, Italy and Spain and covered acute and convalescent phases of COVID-19. The material from the prospective study consisted of cDNA or gDNA derived from T cells, B-cell-depleted T cells, or PBMCs. Deeply sampled blood TCRbeta repertoires from subjects exposed to, actively infected with, or recovered from COVID-19 were included in the dataset. The repertoires were released in a freely available public database meant as a resource for research on the immune response to SARS-CoV-2. Samples came from the ongoing ImmuneRACE study (first 160 participants) plus 1,254 subjects from 6 global collaborators. A de-identified subject ID, COVID-19 status, age in years and sex were almost always included in the sample metadata. HLA class I and class II types, where available, came from metadata supplied by the sample provider rather than from assay-based typing.

The immunoSEQ Assay, a bias-controlled multiplex PCR, was used to amplify TCRbeta CDR3 regions from genomic DNA. In the original analysis: The number of nucleated cells in each sample was estimated by amplification of reference gene primers within the assay. To quantify the absolute abundance of each unique TCRbeta CDR3 rearrangement, sequence reads were collapsed and filtered. For each sample, productive Simpson clonality was calculated as the square root of Simpson's diversity index across productive rearrangements. TCRdb mirrors the immuneACCESS table, restricted to in-frame sequences. Some clones are absent from its copies; in checked studies, under half trace to an unresolved V gene, and the reason for the others is unknown. The V and J calls and clone size are taken from that table; D and trimming were inferred from the DNA. This sample is represented by fewer than 250,000 clones; roughly 87% of them were singletons. The ten largest clones capture 2.5% to 3% of the sample.

General study outcomes and caveats: Clinical and demographic metadata were provided uncurated, with the amount varying by source and participant.

The receptor comes from a woman in her thirties with acute COVID-19. The sequenced sample was PBMCs or T cells enriched from blood (not recorded which). The sequence joins TRBV7-9 to TRBJ2-3; possibly the D gene is TRBD2, per 6 matching bases. DNA sequence: TGTGCCAGCACGGAGGGCGATACGCAGTATTTT. The translation is CASTEGDTQYF.